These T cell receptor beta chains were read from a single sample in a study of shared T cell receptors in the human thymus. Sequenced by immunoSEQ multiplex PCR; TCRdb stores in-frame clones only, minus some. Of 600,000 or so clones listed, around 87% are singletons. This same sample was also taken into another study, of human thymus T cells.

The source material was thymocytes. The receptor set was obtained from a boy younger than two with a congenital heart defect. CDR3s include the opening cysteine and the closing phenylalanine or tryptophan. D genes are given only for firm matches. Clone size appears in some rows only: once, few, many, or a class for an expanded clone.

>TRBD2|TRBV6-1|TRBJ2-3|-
TGTGCCAGCAGGGGGGGACTAGCGCTTACAGATACGCAGTATTTT
CASRGGLALTDTQYF
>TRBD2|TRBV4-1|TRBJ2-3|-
TGCGCCAGCACGATCGGGGGGGGGTACACAGATACGCAGTATTTT
CASTIGGGYTDTQYF
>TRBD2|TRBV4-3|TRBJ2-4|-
TGCGCCAGCAGCCAAAAAAGGCTAGCGGGAGCGTGGGACATTCAGTACTTC
CASSQKRLAGAWDIQYF
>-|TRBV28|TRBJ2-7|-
TGTGCCAGCTCCCTGCCCGGGGAGGCACACGAGCAGTACTTC
CASSLPGEAHEQYF
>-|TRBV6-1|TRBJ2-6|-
TGTGCCAGCAGTGAAGGAGACAAGGATCGCTCTGGGGCCAACGTCCTGACTTTC
CASSEGDKDRSGANVLTF
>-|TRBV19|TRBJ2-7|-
TGTGCCAGTATCCGGGACTACGAGCAGTACTTC
CASIRDYEQYF
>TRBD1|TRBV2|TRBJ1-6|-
TGTGCCAGCAGGGACAGGGGTTTGAATTCACCCCTCCACTTT
CASRDRGLNSPLHF
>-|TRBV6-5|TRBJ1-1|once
TGTGCCAGCAGTTACTCGACAGAGAACACTGAAGCTTTCTTT
CASSYSTENTEAFF
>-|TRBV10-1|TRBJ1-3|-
TGCGCCAGCAGGGCCATCACAGGGACTGGAAACACCATATATTTT
CASRAITGTGNTIYF
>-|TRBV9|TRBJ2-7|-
TGTGCCAGCAGCCAGCATGAAGGTCGCGGCTACGAGCAGTACTTC
CASSQHEGRGYEQYF
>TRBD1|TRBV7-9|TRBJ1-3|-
TGTGCCAGCAGCTTAGCGGGGGCGGACAGGGTCGATCATGGAAACACCATATATTTT
CASSLAGADRVDHGNTIYF
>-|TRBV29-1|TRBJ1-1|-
TGCAGCGATTCCGGGACACACATGAACACTGAAGCTTTCTTT
CSDSGTHMNTEAFF
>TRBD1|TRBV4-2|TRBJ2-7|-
TGTGCCAGCAGCCAACTCTACGGACAGGGCTCCTCCTACGAGCAGTACTTC
CASSQLYGQGSSYEQYF
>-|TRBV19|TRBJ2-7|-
TGTGCCAGCCCAGCCTGGACACGATACACCTACGAGCAGTACTTC
CASPAWTRYTYEQYF
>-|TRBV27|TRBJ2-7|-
TGTGCCAGCAGTCCAGGACAGAGCTCCTACGAGCAGTACTTC
CASSPGQSSYEQYF
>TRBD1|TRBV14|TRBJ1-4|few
TGTGCCAGCAGCCAAGAAGACAGGGGGCGCCGGACAAATGAAAAACTGTTTTTT
CASSQEDRGRRTNEKLFF
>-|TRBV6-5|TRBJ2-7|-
TGTGCCAGCAGTGAGGAAAACGGATCCTACGAGCAGTACTTC
CASSEENGSYEQYF